A single sample is the source of the 21 T cell receptor beta chains below, sequenced in a study of blood T cell repertoires in COVID-19. TCRdb's copy holds only in-frame clones and misses some; the assay was immunoSEQ multiplex PCR. This table holds about 190,000 clones, around 88% found once. The sample taken for sequencing was PBMCs or T cells enriched from blood (not recorded which). These receptors were collected from a woman younger than 45 who had recovered from COVID-19.

V is TRBV6-1 and J is TRBJ1-4; D is possibly TRBD1 (5 bases). Per the germline V gene, CDR1 is MNHNS and CDR2 is SASEGT. The CDR3 consists of 14 residues. Trimming removed 3 bases at V and 9 bases at J, with 14 bases between. The CDR3 coding sequence is TGTGCCAGCAGTGATGTCACAGGCCCCCAAAAACTGTTTTTT. Translation gives CASSDVTGPQKLFF.

The chain joins TRBV3-1 (or the pseudogene TRBV3-2) to TRBJ2-7; D not resolved. V dropped 5 bases and J dropped 4 bases, with 18 bases sitting between them. The length of the CDR3 is 15 residues. Germline V gene lookup returns CDR1 LGHDT and CDR2 YNNKEL (reference sequence). The CDR3 region is CASSARAYGAYEQYF. The CDR3 DNA sequence: TGTGCCAGCAGCGCCCGAGCGTACGGTGCATACGAGCAGTACTTC.

The chain carries TRBV2 and TRBJ1-1; 9 nucleotides match TRBD1. Germline V gene data show CDR1 as SNHLY and CDR2 as FYNNEI. The CDR3 is made up of 12 amino acids. V was pared by 6 bases and J by 4 bases, with 0 bases of the junction left unmatched. CDR3 sequence reads: CASRTGGTEAFF. The CDR3 bases are TGTGCCAGCAGGACAGGGGGCACTGAAGCTTTCTTT.

The CDR3 sequence: CASSRPGTGGADTQYF. CDR3 in DNA: TGTGCCAGCAGTCGCCCCGGGACAGGGGGCGCAGATACGCAGTATTTT. This chain joins TRBV28 and TRBJ2-3; 12 bases are a match to TRBD1. Germline V gives CDR1 MDHEN, CDR2 SYDVKM. This CDR3 spans 16 amino acids. V gave up 5 bases and J gave up 4 bases; unmatched junction bases: 7.

The chain is built from TRBV24-1 and TRBJ2-1, with a weak D call TRBD1 (5 bases). Germline V lookup: CDR1 KGHDR, CDR2 SFDVKD. The CDR3 length is 13 residues. Trimming left V 5 bases short and J 6 bases short, with 10 bases between. CDR3 sequence: CATSAGRGNEQFF. The DNA of the CDR3 is TGTGCCACCAGTGCCGGTAGGGGCAATGAGCAGTTCTTC.

V is TRBV14 and J is TRBJ1-2; 7 bases line up with TRBD1. J lost 4 bases, V lost 1 base, and 9 bases had no gene match. Germline lookup yields CDR1 SGHDN and CDR2 FVKESK. The CDR3 is made up of 16 amino acids. In DNA form, the CDR3 reads TGTGCCAGCAGCCAAGGGACGGGACAGCTTTCCTATGGCTACACCTTC. Its translation is CASSQGTGQLSYGYTF.

CDR3 sequence: CASSETGTGGLSYEQYF. The CDR3 nucleotides read TGTGCCAGCAGTGAAACCGGGACAGGGGGCCTCTCCTACGAGCAGTACTTC. V is TRBV6-1 and J is TRBJ2-7; 12 bases align to TRBD1. The length of the CDR3 is 17 residues. Per the germline V gene, CDR1 is MNHNS and CDR2 is SASEGT. J gave up 0 bases and V 2 bases, and 5 bases lay outside the gene matches.

The chain couples TRBV19 to TRBJ2-2, with D uncertain. CDR1 is LNHDA and CDR2 is SQIVND in the germline V gene (reference sequence). With 7 bases removed from V and 7 bases from J, the gap between germline ends came to 7 bases. The CDR3 is 11 residues long. In DNA form, the CDR3 reads TGTGCCAGTACTTCCAGCGGGGAGCTGTTTTTT. Its protein is CASTSSGELFF.

The chain carries TRBV2 and TRBJ1-1; 7 bases are shared with TRBD1. The CDR3 is made up of 14 amino acids. CDR1 SNHLY and CDR2 FYNNEI come from the germline V gene. Trimming at V came to 2 bases and at J to 6 bases, leaving 6 bases not matched to a gene. DNA of the CDR3: TGTGCCAGCAGTGAAACCCGACAGGGTGCTGAAGCTTTCTTT. Amino acids: CASSETRQGAEAFF.

V and J are TRBV25-1 and TRBJ2-3; no firm D call. The CDR3 length is 15 residues. V was shortened by 3 bases and J by 2 bases, with 12 bases between the two germline ends. Per germline, CDR1 MGHDK and CDR2 SYGVNS. The CDR3 coding sequence is TGTGCCAGCAGTGATAAGAACAGTTCCACAGATACGCAGTATTTT. Translated, it gives CASSDKNSSTDTQYF.

The chain carries TRBV28 and TRBJ2-7, with 11 bases fitting TRBD2. V dropped 6 bases and J dropped 3; count of bases not matched to a gene: 16. The CDR3 consists of 18 residues. Germline V gives CDR1 MDHEN, CDR2 SYDVKM. This chain's CDR3 is CASSLRHWLAGGIYEQYF. CDR3 nucleotides: TGTGCCAGCAGCCTCCGTCACTGGCTAGCGGGAGGAATCTACGAGCAGTACTTC.

The rearrangement uses TRBV7-9 and TRBJ1-4, with D possibly matching TRBD1 (5 bases). Germline V gene lookup returns CDR1 SEHNR and CDR2 FQNEAQ (reference sequence). The V end was cut by 4 bases, the J end by 7 bases, with 13 bases between. The CDR3 is 14 amino acids. The CDR3 loop reads CASSSSQGGEKLFF. In nucleotides, the CDR3 is TGTGCCAGCAGCTCAAGCCAGGGAGGTGAAAAACTGTTTTTT.

In this sample, this clone turned up once. The J gene is TRBJ2-3, the V gene TRBV10-3, with 8 bases fitting TRBD2. This CDR3 comprises 15 residues. The junction had 11 bases not matched to a gene; V was cut back by 6 bases and J by 6 bases. Germline CDR1 and CDR2: ENHRY and SYGVKD. The CDR3 DNA sequence: TGTGCCATCAGCCGTGACGGGAGGGCCTGGGATACGCAGTATTTT. This sequence encodes CAISRDGRAWDTQYF.

J is TRBJ2-4 and V is TRBV28; D might be TRBD1 (5 bases). Germline V gives CDR1 MDHEN, CDR2 SYDVKM. This CDR3 has 15 residues. The V end lost 4 bases, the J end lost 0 bases, and 10 bases lay between the germline ends. The CDR3 DNA sequence: TGTGCCAGCAGTTCGCAGGGTCTAGCCAAAAACATTCAGTACTTC. This codes for CASSSQGLAKNIQYF. The variable domain in full, completed from reference TRBV28 and TRBJ2-4, reads DVKVTQSSRYLVKRTGEKVFLECVQDMDHENMFWYRQDPGLGLRLIYFSYDVKMKEKGDIPEGYSVSREKKERFSLILESASTNQTSMYLCASSSQGLAKNIQYFGAGTRLSVL.

The V call is TRBV21-1, the J call TRBJ2-2; TRBD1, the D gene given by the table, was not confirmed from the DNA. TRBV21-1 constitutes a pseudogene. This CDR3 is 23 amino acids long. Here the CDR3 DNA reads TGTGCCAGCAGCTCCCCAACCGACAGAGTGGCGAAGTGCAATAGTTGGGCCACCGGGGAGCTGTTTTTT. It translates to CASSSPTDRVAKCNSWATGELFF.

In this sample, this clone turned up a few times. The V and J genes are TRBV18 and TRBJ2-7; 13 bases align to TRBD2. This CDR3 spans 18 amino acids. V shed 3 bases and J 2 bases; nucleotides not matched to a gene: 10. Germline assignment: CDR1 KGHSH and CDR2 LQKENI. Written as DNA, the CDR3 is TGTGCCAGCTCACCGTATATTCCGGGACTAGCGGGGACCTACGAGCAGTACTTC. It encodes CASSPYIPGLAGTYEQYF.

The rearrangement links TRBV12-5 to TRBJ1-1, with D hard to call. V dropped 4 bases and J dropped 4 bases, with 13 bases sitting between them. Germline-derived CDR1 and CDR2 are LGHNT and FRNRAP. This CDR3 comprises 14 residues. The CDR3 DNA sequence: TGTGCTAGTGGTTCCGGGGTGGCGGGCACTGAAGCTTTCTTT. Its translation: CASGSGVAGTEAFF.

The chain links TRBV19 to TRBJ2-1; possibly TRBD2 for D (5 bases). Germline V gene data show CDR1 as LNHDA and CDR2 as SQIVND (reference sequence). V lost 9 bases and J 5 bases, leaving 11 bases between the germline ends. The CDR3 sequence is 12 residues long. The CDR3: CARDFIHNEQFF. The CDR3 bases are TGTGCCAGGGACTTTATCCACAATGAGCAGTTCTTC. The whole variable domain, remainder taken from reference TRBV19 and TRBJ2-1, is DGGITQSPKYLFRKEGQNVTLSCEQNLNHDAMYWYRQDPGQGLRLIYYSQIVNDFQKGDIAEGYSVSREKKESFPLTVTSAQKNPTAFYLCARDFIHNEQFFGPGTRLTVL.

J is TRBJ2-5 and V is TRBV4-1; 10 positions agree with TRBD1. V lost 5 bases to trimming and J lost 3 bases; unmatched junction nucleotides: 6. The CDR3 extends over 15 amino acids. CDR1 and CDR2 (germline): MGHRA, YSYEKL. CDR3: CASSTSGTGEETQYF. CDR3 coding DNA: TGCGCCAGCAGCACCTCCGGGACAGGGGAAGAGACCCAGTACTTC.

V usage is TRBV12-3 or TRBV12-4 and J usage is TRBJ1-5; D remains unclear. The CDR3 is 13 residues long. V lost 3 bases, J lost 4 bases, and 7 bases lay in between. The CDR3 DNA reads TGTGCCAGCAGTTTGGCAGGTAATCAGCCCCAGCATTTT. Its protein is CASSLAGNQPQHF.

V and J are TRBV10-3 and TRBJ1-5; no clear D gene. This CDR3 comprises 13 residues. Germline CDR1 ENHRY, CDR2 SYGVKD. Trimming took off 6 bases at V and 7 bases at J, with 13 bases between the two ends. CDR3 residues: CAIREEGGQPQHF. In DNA form, the CDR3 reads TGTGCCATCAGGGAAGAGGGAGGCCAGCCCCAGCATTTT.